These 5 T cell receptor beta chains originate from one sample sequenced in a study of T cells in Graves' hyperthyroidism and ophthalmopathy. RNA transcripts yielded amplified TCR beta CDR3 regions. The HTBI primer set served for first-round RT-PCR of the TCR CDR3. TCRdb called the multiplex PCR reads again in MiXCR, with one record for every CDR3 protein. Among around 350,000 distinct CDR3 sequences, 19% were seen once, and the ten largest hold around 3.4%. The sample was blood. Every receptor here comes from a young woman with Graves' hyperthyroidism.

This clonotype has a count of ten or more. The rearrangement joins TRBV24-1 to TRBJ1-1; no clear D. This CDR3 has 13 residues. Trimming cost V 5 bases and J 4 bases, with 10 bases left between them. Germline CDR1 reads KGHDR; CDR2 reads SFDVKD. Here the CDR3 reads CATSASGFTEAFF. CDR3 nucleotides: TGTGCCACCAGTGCCTCGGGTTTCACTGAAGCTTTCTTT.

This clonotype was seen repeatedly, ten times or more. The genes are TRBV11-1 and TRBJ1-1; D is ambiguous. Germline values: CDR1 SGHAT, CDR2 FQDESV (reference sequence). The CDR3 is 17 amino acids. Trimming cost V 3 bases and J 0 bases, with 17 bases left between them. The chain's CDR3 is CASSFSRPGGMNTEAFF. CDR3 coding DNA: TGTGCCAGCAGCTTTAGTCGTCCCGGCGGCATGAACACTGAAGCTTTCTTT.

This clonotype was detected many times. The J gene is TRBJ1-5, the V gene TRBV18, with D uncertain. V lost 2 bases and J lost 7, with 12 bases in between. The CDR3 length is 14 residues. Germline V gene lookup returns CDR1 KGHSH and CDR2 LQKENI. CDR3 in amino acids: CASSPDGRNQPQHF. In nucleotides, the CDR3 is TGTGCCAGCTCACCAGACGGGAGGAACCAGCCCCAGCATTTT.

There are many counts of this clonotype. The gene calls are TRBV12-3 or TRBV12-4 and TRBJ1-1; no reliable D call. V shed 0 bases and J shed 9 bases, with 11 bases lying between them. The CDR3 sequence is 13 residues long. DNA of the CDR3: TGTGCCAGCAGTTTAGCCCCCGGGCTCCAAGCTTTCTTT. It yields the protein CASSLAPGLQAFF.

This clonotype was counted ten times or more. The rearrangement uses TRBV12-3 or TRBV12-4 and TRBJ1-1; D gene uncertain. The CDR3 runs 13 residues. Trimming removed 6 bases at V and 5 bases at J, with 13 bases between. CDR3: CASSPSRRTEAFF. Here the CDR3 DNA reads TGTGCCAGCAGCCCGAGCAGGCGAACTGAAGCTTTCTTT.